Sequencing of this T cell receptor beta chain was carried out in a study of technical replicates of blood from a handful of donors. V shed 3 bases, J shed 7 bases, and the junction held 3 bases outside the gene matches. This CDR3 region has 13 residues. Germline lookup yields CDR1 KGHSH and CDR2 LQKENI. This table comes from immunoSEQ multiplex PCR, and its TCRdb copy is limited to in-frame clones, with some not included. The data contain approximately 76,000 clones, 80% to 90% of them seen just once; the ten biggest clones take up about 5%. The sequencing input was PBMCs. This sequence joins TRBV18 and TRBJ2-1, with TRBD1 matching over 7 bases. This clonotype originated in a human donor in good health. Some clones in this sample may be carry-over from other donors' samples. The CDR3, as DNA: TGTGCCAGCTCACCGGTCAGGGGGAATGAGCAGTTCTTC. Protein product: CASSPVRGNEQFF.